A selection of T cell receptor beta chains follows, all from one sample in a study of PD-1 blockade in classical Hodgkin lymphoma. Assay: immunoSEQ multiplex PCR; the TCRdb copy retains only in-frame clones and omits some. Here the sample spans roughly 100,000 clones, about 92% being singletons. The specimen comprised peripheral blood mononuclear cells (PBMCs), sampled before the fourth cycle of nivolumab. The receptors here all came from a human donor with classical Hodgkin lymphoma. Each CDR3 is given with its conserved first and last residue. The D gene is left open where the match is weak. For some rows the clone size is stated as once, few or many, or as a class when expanded; others skip it.

clone size,J gene,D gene,V gene,CDR3 DNA,CDR3 protein
NA,TRBJ1-1,NA,TRBV6-5,TGTGCCAGCAGGAAAACGTTGAACACTGAAGCTTTCTTT,CASRKTLNTEAFF
NA,TRBJ2-5,NA,TRBV5-4,TGTGCCAGCAGCTTGGGTGTTGGCAGCCGGTCCCAGTACTTC,CASSLGVGSRSQYF
once,TRBJ1-5,NA,TRBV28,TGTGCCAGCAGTCTCGACAGTAATCAGCCCCAGCATTTT,CASSLDSNQPQHF
once,TRBJ2-7,NA,TRBV18,TGTGCCAGCTCACCAAGGCAGGGGGAGGCCGAGCAGTACTTC,CASSPRQGEAEQYF
NA,TRBJ1-2,TRBD1,TRBV29-1,TGCAGCGTAGGGACAGGCCTCGGTTTTGGCTACACCTTC,CSVGTGLGFGYTF
NA,TRBJ1-1,NA,TRBV27,TGTGCCAGCAGTTTGTCGCGAGGTGGCGGTGCTGAAGCTTTCTTT,CASSLSRGGGAEAFF
once,TRBJ2-7,TRBD2,TRBV11-2,TGTGCCAGCAGCCAACAGACTAGCGGATCCTACGAGCAGTACTTC,CASSQQTSGSYEQYF
NA,TRBJ2-2,NA,TRBV5-1,TGCGCCAGCACCGGGACGGGGTCAAACACCGGGGAGCTGTTTTTT,CASTGTGSNTGELFF
NA,TRBJ2-7,NA,TRBV4-1,TGCGCCAGCAGCCAACAAACCGGGACTTCAAACTCCTACGAGCAGTACTTC,CASSQQTGTSNSYEQYF
NA,TRBJ1-1,NA,TRBV4-3,TGCGCCAGCAGCCCAAGTCCGCAGGGCTGGGGCACTGAAGCTTTCTTT,CASSPSPQGWGTEAFF
NA,TRBJ2-5,TRBD1,TRBV7-2,TGTGCCAGCAGCCTCAGGGGGCAAGAGACCCAGTACTTC,CASSLRGQETQYF
NA,TRBJ2-3,NA,TRBV30,TGTGCCTCTTCCCGGGACGATGGGGATACGCAGTATTTT,CASSRDDGDTQYF
NA,TRBJ2-5,TRBD2,TRBV10-3,TGTGCCATCAGCATGCCTCGGACTAGCGGGGAGTACCAAGAGACCCAGTACTTC,CAISMPRTSGEYQETQYF
NA,TRBJ1-1,NA,TRBV7-9,TGTGCCAGTACACAGAACACTGAAGCTTTCTTT,CASTQNTEAFF
NA,TRBJ1-2,TRBD1,TRBV19,TGTGCCAGTAGTATAAGGGGAGGTGGACAGGCCTCCTATGGCTACACCTTC,CASSIRGGGQASYGYTF
NA,TRBJ2-6,NA,TRBV11-2,TGTGCCAGCAGCTTACGAGCGGTCCAAGCGTCTGGGGCCAACGTCCTGACTTTC,CASSLRAVQASGANVLTF
few,TRBJ2-5,NA,TRBV5-1,TGCGCCAGCAGCTTGAGGGAGACCCAGTACTTC,CASSLRETQYF
NA,TRBJ1-2,NA,TRBV6-5,TGTGCCAGCAGGAGAGGCACCAACTATGGCTACACCTTC,CASRRGTNYGYTF
few,TRBJ1-5,NA,TRBV7-9,TGTGCCAGCAGCCGGGACGGCCCGAATCAGCCCCAGCATTTT,CASSRDGPNQPQHF
NA,TRBJ2-1,NA,TRBV10-1,TGCGCCAGCAGTCCGGACTACAATGAGCAGTTCTTC,CASSPDYNEQFF
NA,TRBJ1-4,NA,TRBV5-5,TGTGCCAGCAGCCTAGCTCTACAGGCTAATGAAAAACTGTTTTTT,CASSLALQANEKLFF
NA,TRBJ1-5,NA,TRBV7-9,TGTGCCAGCAGCTTTGGACAGAGCAATCAGCCCCAGCATTTT,CASSFGQSNQPQHF
NA,TRBJ1-5,NA,TRBV5-5,TGTGCCAGCAGCTTGGAGCCGGGAGCTAATCAGCCCCAGCATTTT,CASSLEPGANQPQHF
once,TRBJ2-3,TRBD2,TRBV27,TGTGCCAGCAGTCCTAGCGGGAGGGCCACAGATACGCAGTATTTT,CASSPSGRATDTQYF
NA,TRBJ2-1,NA,TRBV19,TGTGCCAGTAGTATAGGGACTGTCTTCCACTCCTACAATGAGCAGTTCTTC,CASSIGTVFHSYNEQFF
NA,TRBJ2-5,NA,TRBV9,TGTGCCAGCAGCGCCTCATTCCAAGAGACCCAGTACTTC,CASSASFQETQYF
NA,TRBJ2-1,TRBD2,TRBV5-1,TGCGCCAGCAGCTTGGTTCTGGCTAGCGGGAGTTATGAGCAGTTCTTC,CASSLVLASGSYEQFF
NA,TRBJ2-7,NA,TRBV29-1,TGCAGCGGAGTGGCGGGTTCAGCCTACGAGCAGTACTTC,CSGVAGSAYEQYF
NA,TRBJ2-7,NA,TRBV5-4,TGTGCCAGCAGTCCTCGGGGGCTTACCTACGAGCAGTACTTC,CASSPRGLTYEQYF
NA,TRBJ1-1,NA,TRBV6-6,TGTGCCAGCAGTTACAACAGCGGGGGCGTGAACACTGAAGCTTTCTTT,CASSYNSGGVNTEAFF
NA,TRBJ2-7,TRBD2,TRBV2,TGTGCCAGCAGGGGGGGGTACGAGCAGTACTTC,CASRGGYEQYF
NA,TRBJ2-7,NA,TRBV6-5,TGTGCCAGCAGTTACTCGACTCCGCGGGACTACGAGCAGTACTTC,CASSYSTPRDYEQYF
once,TRBJ2-7,TRBD2,TRBV7-6,TGTGCCAGCAGTCCCGGACTAGCACTCTCCTACGAGCAGTACTTC,CASSPGLALSYEQYF
NA,TRBJ2-1,NA,TRBV2,TGTGCCAGCAGTGAAGGGGGAGGTGAGCAGTTCTTC,CASSEGGGEQFF
NA,TRBJ2-7,TRBD2,TRBV6-1,TGTGCCAGCAGTGGGACTAGCGGGGGCCACACCTACGAGCAGTACTTC,CASSGTSGGHTYEQYF
NA,TRBJ2-1,TRBD1,TRBV9,TGTGCCAGCAGCCACGGACAGGGGGCGTTTGAGCAGTTCTTC,CASSHGQGAFEQFF
NA,TRBJ2-7,TRBD2,TRBV11-3,TGTGCCAGCAGCTTAGCTCGCCCCAATCTAGCGGGAGCAGTCGTCTACGAGCAGTACTTC,CASSLARPNLAGAVVYEQYF
NA,TRBJ1-5,NA,TRBV30,TGTGCCTGGAGTGGGGGCGGGTATAGCAATCAGCCCCAGCATTTT,CAWSGGGYSNQPQHF
NA,TRBJ2-2,NA,TRBV4-1,TGCGCCAGCAGCCAAGATAGTTGGTATACTGGTGCCGGGGAGCTGTTTTTT,CASSQDSWYTGAGELFF
NA,TRBJ2-5,NA,TRBV5-1,TGCGCCAGCAGCGTGGAGAGAGAGACCCAGTACTTC,CASSVERETQYF
once,TRBJ2-3,NA,TRBV7-9,TGTGCCAGCAGCTTAGGGGTAGATACTAGCACAGATACGCAGTATTTT,CASSLGVDTSTDTQYF
NA,TRBJ2-1,NA,TRBV7-2,TGTGCCAGCAGCCGCGATTATGGACTATATGAGCAGTTCTTC,CASSRDYGLYEQFF
NA,TRBJ2-6,TRBD1,TRBV27,TGTGCCAGCAGCCTACAGGGGGCCGGGGCCAACGTCCTGACTTTC,CASSLQGAGANVLTF
NA,TRBJ1-5,NA,TRBV7-9,TGTGCCAGCAGCCTCGGGCCCGCTCTCCCCCAGCATTTT,CASSLGPALPQHF
NA,TRBJ2-5,NA,TRBV11-2,TGTGCCAGCAGCCGAGATGGGGTAGGCGAGACCCAGTACTTC,CASSRDGVGETQYF
few,TRBJ1-1,NA,TRBV4-2,TGTGCCAGCAGCCAAGGGGTCGTGGGGGGGCTGAACACTGAAGCTTTCTTT,CASSQGVVGGLNTEAFF
NA,TRBJ2-5,TRBD1,TRBV19,TGTGCCAGTAGTCCCTGGACAGGGGGCCGGGAGACCCAGTACTTC,CASSPWTGGRETQYF
few,TRBJ2-7,TRBD1,TRBV10-1,TGCGCCAGCAGTGGACTTCGGGACAGGGGCTACGAGCAGTACTTC,CASSGLRDRGYEQYF
NA,TRBJ2-3,TRBD2,TRBV29-1,TGCAGCGTTGAAGATGAGAAGCGGGGTAGCACAGATACGCAGTATTTT,CSVEDEKRGSTDTQYF
NA,TRBJ2-7,TRBD2,TRBV2,TGTGCCAGCAGAAAGACTAGCGGGATGGTATACGAGCAGTACTTC,CASRKTSGMVYEQYF
NA,TRBJ2-7,NA,TRBV18,TGTGCCAGCTCCCCCACCTCCCCCGGGGAGCAGTACTTC,CASSPTSPGEQYF
NA,TRBJ1-4,TRBD1,TRBV5-1,TGCGCCAGCAGCTCCCTCGGGACAGGGGACGAAAAACTGTTTTTT,CASSSLGTGDEKLFF
once,TRBJ2-7,NA,TRBV5-6,TGTGCCAGCAGCTTGGCCGACCTACTATCCTACGAGCAGTACTTC,CASSLADLLSYEQYF